This TCR beta chain was sequenced during a study of OX40 agonist ivuxolimab in advanced cancers. For the study at large: Six ivuxolimab dose levels, 0.01 to 10 mg/kg, were given intravenously every 2 weeks. Three patients got partial responses; one had hepatocellular carcinoma and two had cutaneous melanoma.

Points on this clone: The antigen remains unidentified.

Study-level points and caveats: Partly responding patients at 0.1-3.0 mg/kg showed some of the smallest clonal expansion.

Some clones are missing from TCRdb's copy, which holds only in-frame ones; the method was immunoSEQ multiplex PCR. Altogether about 62,000 clones are present, 79% being singletons, with the ten largest covering approximately 10%. This sequence was found in an adult with an advanced solid tumor such as melanoma, head and neck, liver or kidney cancer. The source was CD4+ or CD8+ T cells sorted from blood, collected in a trial of the OX40 agonist ivuxolimab.

For the CDR3, the DNA is TGTGCCAGCAGGAGGGTGCTAGCGGCCCAAGAGACCCAGTACTTC. This encodes CASRRVLAAQETQYF. This rearrangement joins TRBV6-6 to TRBJ2-5; 7 bases fit TRBD2. V was pared by 6 bases and J by 1 base, with 8 bases of the junction left unmatched. This CDR3 is 15 amino acids long. Per the germline V gene, CDR1 is MNHNY and CDR2 is SVGAGI (reference sequence).